The 28 T cell receptor beta chains below all came from one sample that was sequenced in a study of CD8+ T cells in alopecia areata. Extracted from the samples, RNA was reverse transcribed into cDNA to serve as the sequencing template. Clones were read by immunoSEQ multiplex PCR, and TCRdb kept only the in-frame ones, dropping some. The sample contains 150,000 to 200,000 clones, roughly 60% of which appear only once. The sample taken for sequencing was CD4+ T cells sorted from blood. The receptor source for this set is a human donor in good health.

The CDR3 DNA reads as TGTGCCAGCAGTTTTGAGGCCAGAGGCGAAGAGACCCAGTACTTC. Translated, it gives CASSFEARGEETQYF. This sequence joins TRBV27 and TRBJ2-5; D gene unclear. CDR1 and CDR2 (germline): MNHEY, SMNVEV (reference sequence). The CDR3 length is 15 residues. The germline V and J ends were trimmed by 3 bases and 3 bases, with 14 bases remaining between them.

The chain combines TRBV14 with TRBJ1-2; D is uncertain. V gave up 4 bases and J gave up 8 bases, with 11 bases separating them. CDR1 is SGHDN and CDR2 is FVKESK in the germline V gene. The CDR3 runs to 12 residues. CDR3 region: CASSPSGRGYTF. In DNA form, the CDR3 reads TGTGCCAGCAGCCCTTCCGGGCGCGGCTACACCTTC.

The chain combines TRBV30 with TRBJ1-1; D may be TRBD1 (6 bases). Germline V CDR1 and CDR2: GTSNPN, SVGIG (reference sequence). V shed 5 bases and J shed 11 bases, with 24 bases lying between them. The CDR3 length is 14 residues. The CDR3 nucleotides read TGTGCCTGGCTTGACCCGGAAGCGGGGGCCTGGGCTTTCTTT. Protein product: CAWLDPEAGAWAFF.

This clone was detected only once. The genes are TRBV5-1 and TRBJ2-1, with D hard to call. The V end was cut by 0 bases, the J end by 9 bases, with 13 bases between. This CDR3 spans 14 amino acids. CDR1 and CDR2 (germline): SGHRS, YFSETQ. The CDR3 sequence is CASSLEAPSFEQFF. DNA for the CDR3: TGCGCCAGCAGCTTGGAGGCTCCCAGTTTTGAGCAGTTCTTC.

V gene TRBV5-1 combines with J gene TRBJ2-7; no clear D gene. This CDR3 is built from 15 residues. Germline values: CDR1 SGHRS, CDR2 YFSETQ. The V end lost 0 bases, the J end lost 3 bases, and 13 bases lay between the germline ends. The CDR3 sequence is CASSLVGNSYYEQYF. The CDR3 DNA reads as TGCGCCAGCAGCTTGGTTGGCAACAGTTACTACGAGCAGTACTTC.

The rearrangement links TRBV4-2 to TRBJ2-7; D may be TRBD2 (5 bases). From germline, CDR1 is LGHNA and CDR2 YNFKEQ. V was trimmed by 0 bases and J by 0 bases, leaving 12 bases between them. The CDR3 spans 16 residues. CDR3 residues: CASSQEVAPPSYEQYF. The CDR3 DNA reads as TGTGCCAGCAGCCAAGAGGTAGCGCCCCCCTCCTACGAGCAGTACTTC.

This clone was recorded at least ten times. This chain joins TRBV7-2 and TRBJ2-6; D uncertain. The CDR3 sequence is 14 residues long. V gave up 4 bases and J gave up 2 bases, with 6 bases separating them. Germline assignment: CDR1 SGHTA and CDR2 FQGNSA. This CDR3 is CASSWLTGANVLTF. The CDR3 coding sequence is TGTGCCAGCAGCTGGTTAACTGGGGCCAACGTCCTGACTTTC.

J is TRBJ2-7 and V is TRBV5-1; D might be TRBD2 (6 bases). V was shortened by 0 bases and J by 6 bases, with 13 bases between the two germline ends. The germline V gene has CDR1 SGHRS and CDR2 YFSETQ. The CDR3 runs to 14 residues. The chain's CDR3 is CASSLAGRVSEQYF. DNA of the CDR3: TGCGCCAGCAGCTTGGCCGGGAGAGTCTCCGAGCAGTACTTC.

This clone was recorded at least ten times. The sample carries other DNA sequences with the same CDR3. The rearrangement uses TRBV7-3 and TRBJ2-1; 9 bases line up with TRBD2. Trimming at V came to 1 base and at J to 5 bases, leaving 3 bases not matched to a gene. This CDR3 contains 15 residues. Germline CDR1 and CDR2: SGHTA and FQGTGA. The CDR3 DNA reads as TGTGCCAGCAGCTTAAGGCTAGCGGGAAACAATGAGCAGTTCTTC. It is translated as CASSLRLAGNNEQFF.

This chain joins TRBV5-1 and TRBJ2-1; 9 positions match TRBD2. Germline V gives CDR1 SGHRS, CDR2 YFSETQ. This CDR3 contains 15 residues. V gave up 0 bases and J gave up 7 bases; unmatched junction bases: 5. The CDR3 sequence is CASSLAPSGTNEQFF. CDR3 DNA: TGCGCCAGCAGCTTGGCTCCTAGCGGGACGAATGAGCAGTTCTTC.

This clone has a single count. The rearrangement uses TRBV27 and TRBJ2-4; 9 bases fit TRBD2. In germline, CDR1 is MNHEY, CDR2 SMNVEV (reference sequence). This CDR3 is 13 amino acids long. V shed 5 bases and J 8 bases; nucleotides not matched to a gene: 4. Here the CDR3 DNA reads TGTGCCAGCAGTCCCAGACTAGCGGACATTCAGTACTTC. Its translation: CASSPRLADIQYF.

The gene calls are TRBV7-9 and TRBJ2-5; perhaps TRBD1 as D (5 bases). The V and J ends lost 0 bases and 5 bases respectively, with 7 bases between them. This CDR3 has 13 residues. Germline V gives CDR1 SEHNR, CDR2 FQNEAQ (reference sequence). This CDR3 reads CASSLAQAETQYF. The CDR3 DNA sequence: TGTGCCAGCAGCTTAGCACAGGCTGAGACCCAGTACTTC. Using reference TRBV7-9 and TRBJ2-5 for the parts outside the CDR3, the full variable domain is DTGVSQNPRHKITKRGQNVTFRCDPISEHNRLYWYRQTLGQGPEFLTYFQNEAQLEKSRLLSDRFSAERPKGSFSTLEIQRTEQGDSAMYLCASSLAQAETQYFGPGTRLLVL.

The rearrangement joins TRBV6-6 to TRBJ2-5; D may correspond to TRBD1 or TRBD2 (5 bases each). V lost 0 bases and J lost 0, with 5 bases in between. This CDR3 contains 14 residues. In germline, CDR1 is MNHNY, CDR2 SVGAGI (reference sequence). The DNA for the CDR3 is TGTGCCAGCAGTTACTCGGGACACCAAGAGACCCAGTACTTC. Protein sequence: CASSYSGHQETQYF.

The chain has TRBV6-5 and TRBJ2-5; weak D call: TRBD2 (6 bases). Trimming shortened V by 2 bases and J by 4 bases, and 14 bases separated the two germline ends. Germline CDR1 and CDR2: MNHEY and SVGAGI. The CDR3 length is 15 residues. The CDR3, as DNA: TGTGCCAGCAGTTACGGGACTGGGCTCGTAGAGACCCAGTACTTC. Translated: CASSYGTGLVETQYF.

This clone was seen a few times. CDR3 in DNA: TGTGCCAGCTCAGACGGACTAGCGGGAACCTACGAGCAGTACTTC. It codes for CASSDGLAGTYEQYF. V is TRBV18 and J is TRBJ2-7, with TRBD2 matching over 12 bases. CDR3 length: 15 amino acids. CDR1 is KGHSH, CDR2 LQKENI, per germline. V shed 5 bases, J shed 2 bases, and the junction held 4 bases outside the gene matches. The full variable domain, rest sourced from reference TRBV18 and TRBJ2-7, is NAGVMQNPRHLVRRRGQEARLRCSPMKGHSHVYWYRQLPEEGLKFMVYLQKENIIDESGMPKERFSAEFPKEGPSILRIQQVVRGDSAAYFCASSDGLAGTYEQYFGPGTRLTVT.

The V and J genes are TRBV30 and TRBJ1-2; D gene uncertain. Germline V gene sequence: CDR1 GTSNPN, CDR2 SVGIG (reference sequence). The CDR3 spans 13 residues. Trimming took off 2 bases at V and 8 bases at J, with 15 bases between the two ends. Written as DNA, the CDR3 is TGTGCCTGGAGTAAAGGTGTCCTAGGGGGCTACACCTTC. Protein sequence: CAWSKGVLGGYTF.

This clone has just a few counts. The chain employs TRBV7-3 and TRBJ2-7, with 8 bases aligning to TRBD1. The CDR3 spans 14 residues. With 5 bases clipped from V and 6 bases from J, the junction kept 9 bases outside the gene matches. CDR1 is SGHTA and CDR2 is FQGTGA in the germline V gene. The CDR3 here is CASSPGQGRGEQYF. The CDR3 DNA follows: TGTGCCAGCAGCCCTGGACAGGGCCGAGGCGAGCAGTACTTC.

J is TRBJ1-5 and V is TRBV2; 9 nucleotides agree with TRBD1. The trim removed 3 bases at V and 2 bases at J, leaving 11 bases unmatched. Germline CDR1 is SNHLY and CDR2 is FYNNEI. The CDR3 length is 18 residues. For the CDR3, the DNA is TGTGCCAGCAGTGATACAGGGGGCTCGTTCGTGGGCAATCAGCCCCAGCATTTT. Translating gives CASSDTGGSFVGNQPQHF.

The rearrangement uses TRBV29-1 and TRBJ1-2; the D is unclear. Germline V gene data show CDR1 as SQVTM and CDR2 as ANQGSEA. The CDR3 totals 9 residues. V was clipped by 3 bases and J by 5 bases, with 1 base between them. The CDR3 nucleotides are TGCAGCGTTGATTATGGCTACACCTTC. Protein: CSVDYGYTF.

A few counts support this clone. This sequence joins TRBV29-1 and TRBJ2-1, with a tentative D call TRBD1 (6 bases). This CDR3 is built from 15 residues. The V and J ends lost 3 bases and 2 bases respectively, with 14 bases between them. CDR1 and CDR2 (germline): SQVTM, ANQGSEA. The CDR3 region is CSVEYRDTPYNEQFF. CDR3 DNA sequence: TGCAGCGTTGAGTACCGGGACACCCCCTACAATGAGCAGTTCTTC.

This clone is a singleton in its sample. V usage is TRBV6-6 and J usage is TRBJ2-1; TRBD2 matches 12 bases. The CDR3 extends over 15 amino acids. Germline CDR1 reads MNHNY; CDR2 reads SVGAGI (reference sequence). The trim removed 5 bases at V and 9 bases at J, leaving 8 bases unmatched. The CDR3, as DNA: TGTGCCAGCAGTGCGACTAGCGGGAGTACCACTGAGCAGTTCTTC. Its protein is CASSATSGSTTEQFF.

The J gene is TRBJ2-3, the V gene TRBV6-5; D is unclear. V was trimmed by 0 bases and J by 3 bases, leaving 7 bases between them. The CDR3 spans 14 residues. The V gene's germline CDR1 is MNHEY and CDR2 SVGAGI. DNA for the CDR3: TGTGCCAGCAGTTACTCCCGGGCAACAGATACGCAGTATTTT. Its translation is CASSYSRATDTQYF.

This rearrangement joins TRBV29-1 to TRBJ2-1, with 9 bases lining up with TRBD2. After removal of 3 bases from V and 3 bases from J, the junction contained 6 bases not matched to a gene. Germline CDR1 reads SQVTM; CDR2 reads ANQGSEA. There are 15 residues in the CDR3. The CDR3 sequence: CSVEALLAGYNEQFF. The CDR3 nucleotides are TGCAGCGTTGAGGCTCTACTAGCGGGCTACAATGAGCAGTTCTTC.

About this clone: This same CDR3 is encoded by further DNA sequences in the sample. V usage is TRBV5-1 and J usage is TRBJ2-1; D not resolved. The germline V gene has CDR1 SGHRS and CDR2 YFSETQ. V lost 0 bases and J lost 0, with 4 bases in between. The CDR3 contains 14 residues. The CDR3 region is CASSLGSSYNEQFF. As DNA, the CDR3 is TGCGCCAGCAGCTTGGGAAGCTCCTACAATGAGCAGTTCTTC. Using reference TRBV5-1 and TRBJ2-1 for the parts outside the CDR3, the full variable domain is KAGVTQTPRYLIKTRGQQVTLSCSPISGHRSVSWYQQTPGQGLQFLFEYFSETQRNKGNFPGRFSGRQFSNSRSEMNVSTLELGDSALYLCASSLGSSYNEQFFGPGTRLTVL.

This chain connects TRBV6-5 to TRBJ1-5, with D possibly matching TRBD1 (6 bases). This CDR3 is built from 15 residues. V shed 6 bases and J shed 0 bases, with 12 bases lying between them. Per germline, CDR1 MNHEY and CDR2 SVGAGI. The CDR3 here is CASSPEQGSNQPQHF. CDR3 DNA sequence: TGTGCCAGCAGCCCCGAACAGGGTAGCAATCAGCCCCAGCATTTT.

V gene TRBV2 combines with J gene TRBJ2-7; maybe TRBD2 (6 bases). The CDR3 is 14 residues long. V lost 8 bases, J lost 3 bases, and 17 bases lay in between. CDR1 SNHLY and CDR2 FYNNEI come from the germline V gene. CDR3: CASERVRRVYEQYF. The DNA of the CDR3 is TGTGCCAGCGAGCGGGTCAGACGTGTCTACGAGCAGTACTTC.

This clone came up a few times. The gene calls are TRBV4-2 and TRBJ2-1; 12 bases line up with TRBD2. With V trimmed by 1 base and J by 10 bases, 8 bases remained unmatched. The length of the CDR3 is 16 residues. CDR1 and CDR2 from the germline V gene are LGHNA and YNFKEQ. CDR3 region: CASSQGGLAGSGEQFF. The CDR3 bases are TGTGCCAGCAGCCAAGGAGGACTAGCGGGGTCGGGCGAGCAGTTCTTC.

CDR3 protein: CASSLNILSYEQYF. The CDR3 DNA reads TGTGCCAGCAGCTTGAACATCCTCTCCTACGAGCAGTACTTC. This chain links TRBV5-6 with TRBJ2-7, with D unresolved. Trimming stripped 1 base from V and 0 bases from J, with 8 bases between. This CDR3 has 14 amino acids. In germline, CDR1 is SGHDT, CDR2 YYEEEE.